Following are 29 T cell receptor beta chains from one sample sequenced in a study of monozygotic twins with inflammatory bowel disease. TCRdb reprocessed the 5' RACE reads; each CDR3 protein has one entry and no DNA is given. This sample's clone table lists around 190,000 distinct CDR3 sequences. Source material: blood. These receptors came from a human donor with ulcerative colitis or Crohn's disease, or a healthy co-twin of an affected twin (not recorded which).

J is TRBJ1-5 and V is TRBV15. The CDR3 spans 16 residues. Germline CDR1 LNHNV, CDR2 YYDKDF (reference sequence). This CDR3 is CATSRVWAGPNQPQHF.

This sequence joins TRBV2 and TRBJ2-1; with no DNA, the TCRdb D assignment of TRBD2 cannot be verified. This CDR3 is built from 16 residues. Germline loops: CDR1 SNHLY, CDR2 FYNNEI. This CDR3 is CASRDLADPSYNEQFF.

CDR3 sequence: CASSLIAEDTQYF. This chain connects TRBV5-4 to TRBJ2-3. The CDR3 extends over 13 amino acids. The germline V gene encodes CDR1 SGHNT and CDR2 YYREEE (reference sequence).

The chain employs TRBV5-1 and TRBJ2-1; TCRdb names TRBD2, which stays unverified in the absence of DNA. The CDR3 sequence is 18 residues long. Germline V lookup: CDR1 SGHRS, CDR2 YFSETQ. The chain's CDR3 is CASSWTSGFGSSYNEQFF.

The genes are TRBV6-1 and TRBJ2-6; lacking DNA, the TRBD1 call made by TCRdb goes unchecked. CDR1 is MNHNS, CDR2 SASEGT, per germline. The CDR3 length is 20 residues. This CDR3 is CASSGGSKGQGAGGANVLTF.

The V call is TRBV6-1, the J call TRBJ2-7; the D call from TCRdb, TRBD1, cannot be confirmed without DNA. This CDR3 is built from 15 residues. Germline CDR1 reads MNHNS; CDR2 reads SASEGT. The CDR3 reads CASSPGQGASYEQYF.

The chain has TRBV11-3 and TRBJ2-2; TCRdb picks TRBD1, but there is no DNA to check that call. Germline loops: CDR1 SGHNT, CDR2 YENEEA. The CDR3 consists of 15 residues. The CDR3 region is CASSFRGSGTGELFF.

The chain joins TRBV12-3 or TRBV12-4 to TRBJ1-1. The CDR3 is made up of 16 amino acids. The CDR3 spells CASSSYRGAWNTEAFF.

The chain carries TRBV12-3 or TRBV12-4 and TRBJ1-3; checking the TCRdb D call of TRBD1 is not possible without DNA. The CDR3 totals 16 residues. This chain's CDR3 is CASSFPQGSSGNTIYF.

The chain joins TRBV12-3 or TRBV12-4 to TRBJ1-6. The CDR3 is 14 amino acids. CDR3 residues: CASSFSGAGSPLHF.

The CDR3 sequence: CASSSSRGPSTEAFF. This chain joins TRBV7-9 and TRBJ1-1; TCRdb indicates TRBD1, and absent DNA this call remains unverified. The CDR3 spans 15 residues. The V gene's germline CDR1 is SEHNR and CDR2 FQNEAQ (reference sequence).

V is TRBV20-1 and J is TRBJ2-5; TCRdb reports TRBD2, a call that lacks DNA to check it against. Germline assignment: CDR1 DFQATT and CDR2 SNEGSKA (reference sequence). The CDR3 runs to 13 residues. The CDR3 here is CSALAGDQETQYF.

The chain is built from TRBV6-5 and TRBJ1-5. Germline V gene lookup returns CDR1 MNHEY and CDR2 SVGAGI. The CDR3 has 13 residues. CDR3 protein: CASSYEAYQPQHF.

The chain couples TRBV20-1 to TRBJ2-3; TCRdb calls TRBD2, which cannot be checked without DNA. The CDR3 consists of 14 residues. Germline loops: CDR1 DFQATT, CDR2 SNEGSKA (reference sequence). This CDR3 reads CSAPRTSATDTQYF.

The chain employs TRBV5-1 and TRBJ2-1; TCRdb designates TRBD2, a call that cannot be tested without DNA. This CDR3 has 13 amino acids. Germline CDR1 reads SGHRS; CDR2 reads YFSETQ. CDR3 loop: CASSRMGEVEQFF.

The chain carries TRBV5-6 and TRBJ2-7; the D call of TRBD1 rests on TCRdb alone, since no DNA is present to check it. CDR3 length: 16 residues. Germline V gene sequence: CDR1 SGHDT, CDR2 YYEEEE. The CDR3 here is CASSSRVVDTHHEQYF.

The rearrangement links TRBV7-9 to TRBJ1-5; the D call from TCRdb, TRBD1, cannot be confirmed without DNA. CDR3 length: 16 residues. Germline V gene lookup returns CDR1 SEHNR and CDR2 FQNEAQ (reference sequence). The CDR3 here is CASSLSGGVDNQPQHF.

The chain combines TRBV11-2 with TRBJ1-5. The CDR3 totals 13 residues. CDR1 is SGHAT and CDR2 is FQNNGV in the germline V gene. The CDR3 loop reads CASSLDRGQPQHF.

The chain joins TRBV12-3 or TRBV12-4 to TRBJ1-2. This CDR3 spans 12 amino acids. CDR3 region: CASSLGLLGYTF.

The J gene is TRBJ2-7, the V gene TRBV9; TCRdb picks TRBD1, but there is no DNA to check that call. Germline V lookup: CDR1 SGDLS, CDR2 YYNGEE. The CDR3 runs to 16 residues. The CDR3 loop reads CASSAGTGTVRGEQYF.

This chain uses TRBV12-3 or TRBV12-4 with TRBJ1-6. The length of the CDR3 is 13 residues. The CDR3 loop reads CASSFRGQSPLHF.

This chain joins TRBV12-3 or TRBV12-4 and TRBJ2-5; TCRdb returns TRBD2, unconfirmable since there is no DNA. The length of the CDR3 is 16 residues. CDR3 loop: CASRRLGLAAQETQYF.

The chain recombines TRBV7-9 with TRBJ1-4. This CDR3 is built from 11 residues. The V gene's germline CDR1 is SEHNR and CDR2 FQNEAQ (reference sequence). CDR3: CASSIDEKLFF.

V usage is TRBV5-4 and J usage is TRBJ2-1; TCRdb's D call of TRBD1 is untestable without DNA. The CDR3 is 14 residues long. CDR1 and CDR2 (germline): SGHNT, YYREEE (reference sequence). The chain's CDR3 is CASSLKGGVGTQFF.

V gene TRBV12-3 or TRBV12-4 combines with J gene TRBJ2-5; TCRdb gives TRBD1 as the D gene, but with no DNA this cannot be confirmed. CDR3 length: 14 amino acids. The CDR3 loop is CASRTDRGGETQYF.

The chain carries TRBV7-8 and TRBJ1-1. Germline V CDR1 and CDR2: SGHVS, FQNEAQ. The CDR3 runs to 15 residues. CDR3 sequence: CASSPRVGDGEGAFF. Full variable domain (missing parts from reference TRBV7-8 and TRBJ1-1): GAGVSQSPRYKVAKRGQDVALRCDPISGHVSLFWYQQALGQGPEFLTYFQNEAQLDKSGLPSDRFFAERPEGSVSTLKIQRTQQEDSAVYLCASSPRVGDGEGAFFGQGTRLTVV.

The J gene is TRBJ2-1, the V gene TRBV10-3; with no DNA, the TCRdb D assignment of TRBD1 cannot be verified. CDR3 length: 16 residues. Per the germline V gene, CDR1 is ENHRY and CDR2 is SYGVKD. CDR3 sequence reads: CAISGPEMGDSNEQFF.

This chain connects TRBV6-1 to TRBJ2-6. The CDR3 has 17 residues. The germline CDR1 and CDR2 sequences are MNHNS and SASEGT. The CDR3: CASTTYPPGPGANVLTF.

The rearrangement joins TRBV11-3 to TRBJ2-3. Germline V CDR1 and CDR2: SGHNT, YENEEA. The CDR3 runs 13 residues. CDR3 loop: CASSFDHSDTQYF.